What follows describes a single T cell receptor beta chain. The data originate from a study of T cell changes during pregnancy in multiple sclerosis. Some clones are missing from TCRdb's copy, which holds only in-frame ones; the method was immunoSEQ multiplex PCR. Counted here are under 80,000 clones, 85% to 95% occurring once; the ten biggest clones make up approximately 2.2%. The sequenced sample was peripheral blood, obtained before pregnancy. The source of this sequence is a female donor with multiple sclerosis, enrolled in a pregnancy study.

CDR3 DNA: TGTGCCAGCAGCTCCCTTAGCGGGAGCTCCTACAATGAGCAGTTCTTC. Amino acid sequence: CASSSLSGSSYNEQFF. The genes are TRBV5-4 and TRBJ2-1, with TRBD2 matching over 9 bases. Germline V gives CDR1 SGHNT, CDR2 YYREEE (reference sequence). The CDR3 consists of 16 residues. Trimming at V came to 3 bases and at J to 0 bases, leaving 4 bases not matched to a gene.